This T cell receptor beta chain was obtained from a study of blood T cell repertoires in COVID-19. Study-level information: The analysed material was cDNA or gDNA that came from T cells, B-cell-depleted T cells, or PBMCs.

As processed by the authors: For nucleated cells, counts were estimated from reference gene primer amplification. Assay used: immunoSEQ multiplex PCR; TCRdb lists only in-frame clones, some missing. V, J and clone size reflect that table, while D and trimming were determined from the DNA. The sample carries some 170,000 clones, around 73% recorded once. Two negative PCRs, clearance, or symptom resolution had been documented for recovered Cohort 3 donors. The CDR3 covers 14 residues. CDR1 and CDR2 from the germline V gene are SGHTA and FQGTGA. The V gene lost 5 bases and the J gene lost 3 bases, with 10 bases spanning the gap. This clone was seen only a few times.

The sample consisted of PBMCs or T cells enriched from blood (not recorded which). The receptor's source is a woman in her 50s who had recovered from COVID-19. The gene calls are TRBV7-3 and TRBJ2-2; a possible D gene is TRBD1 (6 bases). The CDR3 coding sequence is TGTGCCAGCAGCACCGGACAGCACACCGGGGAGCTGTTTTTT. This codes for CASSTGQHTGELFF.